This TCR beta chain was identified in a study of blood T cell repertoires in COVID-19. Study summary: Acute-phase and convalescent COVID-19 samples originated in the United States, Italy and Spain. T cells, B-cell-depleted T cells, or PBMCs provided the cDNA or gDNA that served as material.

From germline, CDR1 is MNHNS and CDR2 SASEGT. There are 15 residues in the CDR3. The V gene end was trimmed by 1 base and the J gene end by 7 bases; junction bases not matched to a gene: 1. The authors' processing: From reference gene primer amplification, estimates of nucleated cell counts were derived. Using immunoSEQ multiplex PCR, the repertoire was profiled, and TCRdb retains in-frame clones only, with some absent. V and J calls and clone size are copied from that table; D and trimming were computed from the DNA. The data hold 53,000 or so clones, with approximately 86% observed a single time. V and J are TRBV6-1 and TRBJ1-4; TRBD1 agrees at 12 bases. This TCR derives from a man aged 65 to 79 with active COVID-19. The specimen sequenced was peripheral blood. DNA of the CDR3: TGTGCCAGCAGTGAAGGGGGACAGGGGGCTGAAAAACTGTTTTTT. Its translation: CASSEGGQGAEKLFF.